A selection of T cell receptor beta chains follows, all from one sample in a study of blood T cell repertoires in COVID-19. The protocol was immunoSEQ multiplex PCR, while the TCRdb copy is restricted to in-frame clones and leaves out a portion. The data hold over 200,000 clones, with approximately 88% observed a single time. The sequencing sample was made of PBMCs or T cells enriched from blood (not recorded which). These receptors originate from a young woman who had been exposed to COVID-19. Both conserved end residues are part of each CDR3.

cdr3_length v_call cdr3_aa
18 TRBV6-4 CASSETSGRVSAYNEQFF
16 TRBV7-9 CASSLEEGFSPDTQYF
11 TRBV6-5 CASNYGAGYTF
16 TRBV19 CASSRVLGSSSYGYTF
13 TRBV9 CASSVAVNTEAFF
14 TRBV5-1 CASRKVRANYGYTF
14 TRBV28 CASSLSGRGNTIYF
11 TRBV28 CASRGAGELFF
18 TRBV5-6 CASSLRIAGVLSTDTQYF
14 TRBV30 CAWSVTGTVYEQYF
15 TRBV13 CASHPGQGAYSEQFF
18 TRBV19 CASSLETGTSGTTAEQYF
12 TRBV19 CASSIGTGTQHF
13 TRBV29-1 CSVGGGPIYEQFF
16 TRBV28 CASTGALAGDSYEQYF
13 TRBV28 CASSQGYNYGYTF
11 TRBV11-2 CASSLQETQYF
12 TRBV12-3/TRBV12-4 CASSRTGGEQFF
15 TRBV25-1 CASTPDSVGANVLTF
14 TRBV2 CASSETGSYNEQFF
14 TRBV5-1 CASSPGTANSPLHF
15 TRBV7-6 CASSSRTSGYNEQFF
16 TRBV27 CASSGTSGRDYNEQFF
14 TRBV9 CASSVGQPNEKLFF
13 TRBV7-3 CASSLSGNTEAFF
18 TRBV4-1 CASSQYYRPLADTGELFF
16 TRBV4-2 CASSQESSSYNSPLHF